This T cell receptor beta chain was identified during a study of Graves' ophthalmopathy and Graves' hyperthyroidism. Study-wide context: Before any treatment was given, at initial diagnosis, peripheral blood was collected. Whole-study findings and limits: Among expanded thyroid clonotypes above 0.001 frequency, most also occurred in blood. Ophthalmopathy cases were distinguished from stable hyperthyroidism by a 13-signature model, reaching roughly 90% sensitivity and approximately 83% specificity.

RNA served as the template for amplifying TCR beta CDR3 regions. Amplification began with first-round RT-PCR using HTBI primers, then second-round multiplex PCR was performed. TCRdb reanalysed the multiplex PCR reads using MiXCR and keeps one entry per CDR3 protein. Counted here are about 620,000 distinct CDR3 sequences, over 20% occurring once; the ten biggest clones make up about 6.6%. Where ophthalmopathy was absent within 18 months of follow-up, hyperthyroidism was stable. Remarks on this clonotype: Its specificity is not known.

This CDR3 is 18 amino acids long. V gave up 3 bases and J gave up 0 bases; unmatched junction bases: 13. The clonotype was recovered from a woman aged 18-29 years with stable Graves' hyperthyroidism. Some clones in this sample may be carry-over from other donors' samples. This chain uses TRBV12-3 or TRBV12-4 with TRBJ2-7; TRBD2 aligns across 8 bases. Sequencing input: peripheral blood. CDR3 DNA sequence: TGTGCCAGCAGTTTTCGCCTAGCGGGCCTTAGAAGCTCCTACGAGCAGTACTTC. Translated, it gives CASSFRLAGLRSSYEQYF.